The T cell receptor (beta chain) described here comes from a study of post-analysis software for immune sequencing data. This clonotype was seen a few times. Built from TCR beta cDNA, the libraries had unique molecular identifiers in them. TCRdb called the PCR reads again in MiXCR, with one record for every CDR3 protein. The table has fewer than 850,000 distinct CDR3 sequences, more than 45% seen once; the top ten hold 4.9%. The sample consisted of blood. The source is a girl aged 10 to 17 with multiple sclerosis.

CDR3 protein: CASSARDGNIQYF. The CDR3 nucleotides read TGTGCCAGCAGCGCACGGGACGGAAACATTCAGTACTTC. This rearrangement joins TRBV9 to TRBJ2-4; D is tentatively TRBD1 or TRBD2 (5 bases each). There are 13 residues in the CDR3. The V end lost 3 bases, the J end lost 6 bases, and 10 bases lay between the germline ends. Germline V CDR1 and CDR2: SGDLS, YYNGEE.